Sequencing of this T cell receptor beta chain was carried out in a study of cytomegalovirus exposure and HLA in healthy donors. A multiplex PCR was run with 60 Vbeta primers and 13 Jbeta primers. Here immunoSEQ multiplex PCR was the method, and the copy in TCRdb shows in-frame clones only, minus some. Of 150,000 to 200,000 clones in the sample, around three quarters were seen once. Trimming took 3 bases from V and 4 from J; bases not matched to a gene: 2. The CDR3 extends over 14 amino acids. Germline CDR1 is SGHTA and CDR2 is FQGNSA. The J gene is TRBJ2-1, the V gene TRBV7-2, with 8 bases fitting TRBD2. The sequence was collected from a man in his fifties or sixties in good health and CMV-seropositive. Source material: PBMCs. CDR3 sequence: CASSLPGGYNEQFF. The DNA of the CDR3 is TGTGCCAGCAGCTTGCCGGGGGGGTACAATGAGCAGTTCTTC.